This T cell receptor (beta chain) is drawn from a study of T cell changes during pregnancy in multiple sclerosis. From germline, CDR1 is SGHTA and CDR2 FQGNSA. With 1 base removed from V and 1 base from J, the gap between germline ends came to 13 bases. This CDR3 comprises 16 residues. The method was immunoSEQ multiplex PCR; TCRdb's version includes in-frame clones alone and lacks a portion of them. The repertoire holds 90,000 or so clones, 91% seen once, with under 0.95% in the top ten. Sample: peripheral blood, taken before pregnancy. The source is a female donor with multiple sclerosis, enrolled in a pregnancy study. The rearrangement links TRBV7-2 to TRBJ2-5; D is perhaps TRBD2 (6 bases). CDR3 in DNA: TGTGCCAGCAGCTTAGGCGTAGCGGAGATCCAAGAGACCCAGTACTTC. As protein: CASSLGVAEIQETQYF. The complete variable domain, with remaining parts taken from reference TRBV7-2 and TRBJ2-5, reads GAGVSQSPSNKVTEKGKDVELRCDPISGHTALYWYRQSLGQGLEFLIYFQGNSAPDKSGLPSDRFSAERTGGSVSTLTIQRTQQEDSAVYLCASSLGVAEIQETQYFGPGTRLLVL.